What follows describes a single TCR beta chain. This clone appeared once. The antigen it binds to is not known. Base quality data are lacking; no much larger clone is found one base away. The data derive from a study of vaccination effects on CD4 cells after COVID-19 (dated by TCRdb to between 2021 and 2024). Looking at the study overall: Across the study, the median time from the second dose to post-vaccine sampling was 72 days (range 14 to 241). Altogether, around ten COVID-19 convalescent patients and several SARS-CoV-2-naive healthy vaccine recipients made up the full study. In the study, cultures from other donors were sequenced using the Oncomine TCR Beta short-read assay on an Illumina iSeq 100. SARS-CoV-2 spike-specific CD4+ TCR repertoires were compared before and after mRNA vaccination in COVID-19 convalescent patients and in infection-naive vaccine recipients.

The junction carries 22 bases between V and J, which are trimmed by 3 bases and 4 bases respectively. Counted from cysteine to phenylalanine, this CDR3 has 17 amino acids. Only the CDR3 DNA stays, 51 bases, in frame from base 1. CDR1 and CDR2 are read off the germline V gene (reference sequence) as SGHNT and YYREEE. The protocol used for the library was the immunoSEQ multiplex PCR assay. DNA from the cultured and isolated CD4+ T cells underwent TCR beta CDR3 sequencing. The published analysis was carried out like this. Non-productive TCR sequences were removed, reads were trimmed to the CDR3 region, and CDR3s of at least 7 amino acids were retained. Antigen-specific clonotypes were identified with the MANAFEST web app by comparing expansion in peptide wells against reference cultures. Positive clones required FDR<0.05 expansion versus reference and all other wells, odds ratio above 5, and frequency above 0.1% in two replicate wells. A clonotype was defined as cross-reactive if the clonotype was significantly expanded both in SARS-CoV-2 spike wells and in at least one common cold coronavirus spike condition. Using the stringdist R package, CDR3 similarity was measured by Levenshtein distance, and unrooted trees were constructed with ape in R 3.6.1. TCRdb re-hosts the immuneACCESS table, in-frame sequences only. Its copies lack some clones; in the studies checked, an unresolved V gene accounts for under half of them, and the cause for the rest is not known. From that table come the V and J calls and clone size; the DNA was used to work out D and trimming. The sample contains around 23,000 clones, roughly four fifths of them found a single time. The top ten constitute over 8% of the sample.

The ViraFEST assay stimulated PBMC with viral peptide pools and then used TCR sequencing to identify antigen-specific CD4+ T cell clonotypes by expansion. After approximately 11 days of culture, CD4+ T cells were isolated with the EasySep CD4+ T cell isolation kit. Two doses of either the BNT162b2 or the mRNA-1273 mRNA SARS-CoV-2 vaccine were administered to participants. None of the healthy vaccine recipients had a prior SARS-CoV-2 infection, which was confirmed by nucleocapsid antibody tests that came back negative both before and after vaccination. Each well held two million PBMC cultured in IMDM containing roughly 5% human AB serum, 8.5 to 10 IU/ml IL-2 and gentamicin, along with roughly 10 ug/ml peptides. Half of the culture medium was replaced with fresh IL-2-containing medium on days 3 and 7. Unless noted otherwise, every peptide stimulation condition was cultured in triplicate wells. PBMC were separated from whole blood using Ficoll-Paque Plus gradient centrifugation and were then either cryopreserved at -140C or used fresh. The overlapping peptide pools covered the spike proteins of SARS-CoV-2 as well as those of the common cold coronaviruses HCoV-NL63, HCoV-OC43 and HCoV-229E. Genomic DNA was extracted from cultured CD4+ T cells with the QIAamp micro DNA kit.

What the research found in general, with its limitations: Among healthy vaccine recipients, nearly all vaccine-induced clones were SARS-CoV-2 mono-reactive, and just 1 of 255 was cross-reactive with common cold coronaviruses. At late post-vaccination timepoints, both infection-induced and vaccine-induced clones showed marked clonal contraction, consistent with waning T cell responses. The study was limited by a small number of convalescent patients, and early post-infection timepoints were lacking.

The sequence joins TRBV5-4 to TRBJ1-1, and possibly TRBD1, on 6 matching bases. This TCR derives from a human donor who received a COVID-19 vaccine. Source: CD4+ T cells from PBMCs cultured with HCoV-229E spike peptides, taken after COVID-19 vaccination. Reading the label with the study, this specimen's cell subset or site is: HCoV-229E spike overlapping peptide pool stimulation. The CDR3 protein is CASSSGQPRVEGTEAFF. The DNA is as follows: TGTGCCAGCAGCTCCGGACAGCCCCGGGTCGAGGGCACTGAAGCTTTCTTT.